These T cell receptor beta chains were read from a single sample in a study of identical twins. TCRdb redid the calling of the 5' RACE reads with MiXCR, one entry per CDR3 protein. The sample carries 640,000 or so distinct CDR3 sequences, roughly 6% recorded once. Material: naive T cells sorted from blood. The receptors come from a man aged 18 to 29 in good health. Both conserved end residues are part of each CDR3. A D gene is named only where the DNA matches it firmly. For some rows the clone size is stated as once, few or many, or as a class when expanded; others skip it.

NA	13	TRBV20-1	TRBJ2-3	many	CSAGGGVGGTQYF	TGCAGTGCTGGCGGAGGGGTCGGGGGCACGCAGTATTTT
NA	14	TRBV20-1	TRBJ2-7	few	CSATRRGGGYEQYF	TGCAGTGCAACCCGCAGGGGTGGCGGCTACGAGCAGTACTTC
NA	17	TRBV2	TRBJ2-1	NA	CASSEALHGGRNNEQFF	TGTGCCAGCAGTGAAGCGCTTCATGGGGGCAGAAACAATGAGCAGTTCTTC
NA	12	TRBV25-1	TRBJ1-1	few	CASSEWDTEAFF	TGTGCCAGCAGTGAATGGGACACTGAAGCTTTCTTT
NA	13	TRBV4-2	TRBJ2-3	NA	CASSQEPPDTQYF	TGTGCCAGCAGCCAAGAACCCCCAGATACGCAGTATTTT
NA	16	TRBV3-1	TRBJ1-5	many	CASSQWDRGHTQPQHF	TGTGCCAGCAGCCAATGGGACCGTGGACATACTCAGCCCCAGCATTTT
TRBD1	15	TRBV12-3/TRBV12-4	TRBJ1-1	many	CASTQTGGGMTEAFF	TGTGCCAGCACCCAGACAGGGGGCGGGATGACTGAAGCTTTCTTT
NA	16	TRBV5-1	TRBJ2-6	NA	CASNLWYRSGANVLAF	TGCGCCAGCAACTTGTGGTACCGCTCTGGGGCCAACGTCCTGGCTTTC
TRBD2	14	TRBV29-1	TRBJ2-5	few	CSVDGLADKETQYF	TGCAGCGTTGATGGACTAGCGGATAAAGAGACCCAGTACTTC
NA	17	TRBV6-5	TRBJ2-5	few	CASSYSSVAGGGETQYF	TGTGCCAGCAGTTACTCATCCGTGGCAGGGGGAGGAGAGACCCAGTACTTC
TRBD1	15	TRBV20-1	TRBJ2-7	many	CSARGWTGKSYEQYF	TGCAGTGCTAGAGGATGGACAGGCAAATCCTACGAGCAGTACTTC
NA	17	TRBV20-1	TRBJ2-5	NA	CSASALPLSSRQETQYF	TGCAGTGCTAGCGCTCTTCCGCTGTCCAGCCGTCAAGAGACCCAGTACTTC
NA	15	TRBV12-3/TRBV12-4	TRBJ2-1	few	CASSPLGRANHEQFF	TGTGCCAGCAGCCCCCTTGGGCGAGCGAACCATGAGCAGTTCTTC
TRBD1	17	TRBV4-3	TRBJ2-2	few	CASSQEPTGVNTGELFF	TGCGCCAGCAGCCAGGAACCCACAGGGGTGAACACCGGGGAGCTGTTTTTT
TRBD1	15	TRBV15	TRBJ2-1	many	CATSRSDREGNEQFF	TGTGCCACCAGCAGATCGGACAGGGAAGGCAATGAGCAGTTCTTC
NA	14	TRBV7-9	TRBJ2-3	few	CASSRGPATDTQYF	TGTGCCAGCAGTCGGGGACCGGCCACAGATACGCAGTATTTT
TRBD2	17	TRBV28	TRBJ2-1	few	CASSALGLAGGPGEQFF	TGTGCCAGCAGTGCATTGGGACTAGCGGGAGGGCCGGGTGAGCAGTTCTTC
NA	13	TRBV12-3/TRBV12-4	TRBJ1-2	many	CASRARGNYGYTF	TGTGCCAGCAGGGCCAGGGGAAACTATGGCTACACCTTC
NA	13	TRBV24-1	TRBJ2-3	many	CATSLPGRTLLYF	TGTGCCACCTCGTTACCCGGACGGACGTTGCTGTATTTT
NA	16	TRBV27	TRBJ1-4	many	CASSTTEGTPWEKLFF	TGTGCCAGCAGTACAACGGAAGGGACACCGTGGGAAAAACTGTTTTTT
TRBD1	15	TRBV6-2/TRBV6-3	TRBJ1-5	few	CASSLTGARVQPQHF	TGTGCCAGCAGTTTGACAGGGGCGCGCGTCCAGCCCCAGCATTTT
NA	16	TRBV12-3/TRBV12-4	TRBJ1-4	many	CASRLSHRDIREKLFF	TGTGCCAGCAGGCTATCACACCGGGACATTCGTGAAAAACTGTTTTTT
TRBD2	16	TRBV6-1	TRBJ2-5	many	CASSPTGTSGQETQYF	TGTGCCAGCAGTCCTACCGGGACTAGCGGACAAGAGACCCAGTACTTC
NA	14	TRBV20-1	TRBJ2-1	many	CSARWGVLANEQFF	TGCAGTGCTAGATGGGGTGTTCTGGCCAATGAGCAGTTCTTC
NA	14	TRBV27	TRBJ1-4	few	CASSLSRAGEKLFF	TGTGCCAGCAGTTTGAGCAGGGCCGGTGAAAAACTGTTTTTT